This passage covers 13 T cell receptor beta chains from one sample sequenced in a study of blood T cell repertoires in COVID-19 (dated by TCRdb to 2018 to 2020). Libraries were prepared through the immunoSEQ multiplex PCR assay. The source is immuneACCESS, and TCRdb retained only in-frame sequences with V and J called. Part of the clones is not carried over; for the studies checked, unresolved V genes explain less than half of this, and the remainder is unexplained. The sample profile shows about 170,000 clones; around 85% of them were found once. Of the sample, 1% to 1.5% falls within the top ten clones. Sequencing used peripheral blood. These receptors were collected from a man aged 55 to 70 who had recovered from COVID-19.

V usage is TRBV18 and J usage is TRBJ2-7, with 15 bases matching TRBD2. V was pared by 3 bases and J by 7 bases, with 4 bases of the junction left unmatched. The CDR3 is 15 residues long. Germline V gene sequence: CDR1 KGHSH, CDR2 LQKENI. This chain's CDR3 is CASSPGLAGGEEQYF. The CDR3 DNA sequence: TGTGCCAGCTCACCCGGACTAGCGGGGGGGGAAGAGCAGTACTTC. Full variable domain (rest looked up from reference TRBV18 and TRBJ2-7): NAGVMQNPRHLVRRRGQEARLRCSPMKGHSHVYWYRQLPEEGLKFMVYLQKENIIDESGMPKERFSAEFPKEGPSILRIQQVVRGDSAAYFCASSPGLAGGEEQYFGPGTRLTVT.

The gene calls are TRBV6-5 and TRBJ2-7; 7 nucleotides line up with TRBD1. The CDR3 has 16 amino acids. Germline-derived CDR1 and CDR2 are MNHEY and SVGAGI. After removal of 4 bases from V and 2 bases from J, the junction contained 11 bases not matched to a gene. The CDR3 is CASSWDSPPGTYEQYF. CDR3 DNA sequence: TGTGCCAGCAGTTGGGACAGCCCCCCGGGAACCTACGAGCAGTACTTC.

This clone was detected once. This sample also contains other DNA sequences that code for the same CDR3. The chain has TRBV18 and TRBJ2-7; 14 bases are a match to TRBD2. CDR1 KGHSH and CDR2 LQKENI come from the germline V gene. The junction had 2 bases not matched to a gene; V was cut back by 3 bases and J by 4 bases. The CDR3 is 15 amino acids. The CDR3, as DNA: TGTGCCAGCTCACCCGGACTAGCGGGGGGATACGAGCAGTACTTC. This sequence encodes CASSPGLAGGYEQYF.

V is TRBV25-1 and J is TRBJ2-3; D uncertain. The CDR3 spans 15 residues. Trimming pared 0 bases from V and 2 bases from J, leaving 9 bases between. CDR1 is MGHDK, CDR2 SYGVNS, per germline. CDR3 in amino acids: CASSEYSIATDTQYF. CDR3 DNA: TGTGCCAGCAGTGAATATAGTATCGCCACAGATACGCAGTATTTT. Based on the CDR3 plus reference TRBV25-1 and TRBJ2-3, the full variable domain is EADIYQTPRYLVIGTGKKITLECSQTMGHDKMYWYQQDPGMELHLIHYSYGVNSTEKGDLSSESTVSRIRTEHFPLTLESARPSHTSQYLCASSEYSIATDTQYFGPGTRLTVL.

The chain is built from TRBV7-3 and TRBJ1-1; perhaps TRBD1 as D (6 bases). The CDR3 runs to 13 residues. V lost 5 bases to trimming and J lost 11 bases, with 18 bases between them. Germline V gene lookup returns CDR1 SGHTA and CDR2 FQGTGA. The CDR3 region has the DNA TGTGCCAGCAGCCCAGGGGCCGGGAAAAGGGCTTTCTTT. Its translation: CASSPGAGKRAFF.

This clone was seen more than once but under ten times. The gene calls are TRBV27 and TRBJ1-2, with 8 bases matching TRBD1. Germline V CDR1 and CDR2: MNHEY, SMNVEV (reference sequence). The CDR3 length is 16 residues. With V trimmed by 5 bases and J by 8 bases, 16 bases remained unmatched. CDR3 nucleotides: TGTGCCAGCAGTCCCGAGGACAGGGCCCGCTTGGAGGGCTACACCTTC. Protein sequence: CASSPEDRARLEGYTF.

The CDR3 bases are TGTGCCAGCAGTGTGAGACAGGGGGCGGATGGGTATGGCTACACCTTC. It translates to CASSVRQGADGYGYTF. J is TRBJ1-2 and V is TRBV2; TRBD1 matches 10 bases. V shed 4 bases and J 5 bases; nucleotides not matched to a gene: 10. Germline V CDR1 and CDR2: SNHLY, FYNNEI. This CDR3 region has 16 residues.

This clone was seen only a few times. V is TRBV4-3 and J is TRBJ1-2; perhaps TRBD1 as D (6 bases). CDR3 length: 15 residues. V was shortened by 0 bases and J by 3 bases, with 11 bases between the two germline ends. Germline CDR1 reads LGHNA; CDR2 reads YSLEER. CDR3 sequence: CASSQDRRGYYGYTF. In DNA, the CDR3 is TGCGCCAGCAGCCAAGATCGCAGGGGCTACTATGGCTACACCTTC.

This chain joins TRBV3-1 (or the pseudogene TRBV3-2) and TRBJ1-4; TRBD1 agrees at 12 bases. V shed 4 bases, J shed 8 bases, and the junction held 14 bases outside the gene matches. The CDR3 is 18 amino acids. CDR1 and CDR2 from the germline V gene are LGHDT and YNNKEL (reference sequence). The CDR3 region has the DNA TGTGCCAGCAGCCGAAACCGGGACAGGGGGCGCCCCGGGGAAAAACTGTTTTTT. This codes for CASSRNRDRGRPGEKLFF.

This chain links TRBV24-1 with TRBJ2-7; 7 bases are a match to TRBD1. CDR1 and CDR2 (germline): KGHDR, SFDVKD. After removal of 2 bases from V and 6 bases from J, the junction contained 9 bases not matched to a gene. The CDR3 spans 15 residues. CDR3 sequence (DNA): TGTGCCACCAGTGATTCCTCGACAGGGTCTGGCGAGCAGTACTTC. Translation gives CATSDSSTGSGEQYF.

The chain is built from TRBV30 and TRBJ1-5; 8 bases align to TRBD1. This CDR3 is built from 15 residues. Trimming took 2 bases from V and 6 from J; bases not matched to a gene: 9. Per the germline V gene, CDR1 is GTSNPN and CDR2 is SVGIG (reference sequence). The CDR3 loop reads CAWSPTDREAQPQHF. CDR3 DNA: TGTGCCTGGAGTCCAACGGACAGGGAGGCTCAGCCCCAGCATTTT.

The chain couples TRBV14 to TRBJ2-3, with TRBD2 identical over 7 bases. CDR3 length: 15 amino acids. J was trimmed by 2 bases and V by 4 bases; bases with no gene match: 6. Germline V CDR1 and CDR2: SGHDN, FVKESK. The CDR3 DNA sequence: TGTGCCAGCAGCCCGCGACTAGCACACACAGATACGCAGTATTTT. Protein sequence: CASSPRLAHTDTQYF.

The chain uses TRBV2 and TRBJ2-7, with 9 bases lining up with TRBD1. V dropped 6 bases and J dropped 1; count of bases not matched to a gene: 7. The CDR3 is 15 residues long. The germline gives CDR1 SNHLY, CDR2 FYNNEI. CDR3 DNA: TGTGCCAGCAGAACCGGGACAGGGATGTCCTACGAGCAGTACTTC. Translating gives CASRTGTGMSYEQYF.